This paragraph covers one TCR beta chain sequence. The target of this receptor is not known. Per-nucleotide qualities are absent, and no much larger clonotype sits a single base away. This sample was included in a study of blood T cell repertoires in COVID-19 (dated by TCRdb to the early 2020s). Study-wide context: Collaborator samples came from the United States, Italy and Spain and covered acute and convalescent phases of COVID-19. The material from the prospective study consisted of cDNA or gDNA derived from T cells, B-cell-depleted T cells, or PBMCs. Deeply sampled blood TCRbeta repertoires from subjects exposed to, actively infected with, or recovered from COVID-19 were included in the dataset. The repertoires were released in a freely available public database meant as a resource for research on the immune response to SARS-CoV-2. Samples came from the ongoing ImmuneRACE study (first 160 participants) plus 1,254 subjects from 6 global collaborators. A de-identified subject ID, COVID-19 status, age in years and sex were almost always included in the sample metadata. Where HLA class I and class II types were available, the types were taken from metadata supplied by the sample provider, not from assay-based typing. What the research found in general, with its limitations: The amount of clinical and demographic metadata varied by source and participant and was provided uncurated.

The collaborating institutions used their own protocols to collect whole blood in K2EDTA tubes. For TCRbeta analysis, collaborator samples were shipped as frozen whole blood, as isolated PBMCs, or as DNA extracted from either sample type. TCRbeta CDR3 regions were amplified from genomic DNA using the immunoSEQ Assay, a bias-controlled multiplex PCR. Per the original workflow: The number of nucleated cells in each sample was estimated from the amplification of reference gene primers within the assay. Sequence reads were collapsed and filtered to measure the absolute abundance of every unique TCRbeta CDR3 rearrangement. Productive Simpson clonality was computed per sample as the square root of Simpson's diversity index over productive rearrangements. TCRdb took over this immuneACCESS table, retaining in-frame rearrangements with V and J assigned. Such tables are incomplete; in checked studies, under half of the missing clones stem from an unresolved V gene, and the remainder is unexplained. V and J calls and clone size are given by that table; D and trimming were obtained from the DNA. This sample has approximately 210,000 clones in its table, and more than 70% of those were observed once. Together, the top ten hold 3.6% of the sample.

V drops 0 bases and J drops 3 bases, leaving 10 bases in between. CDR1 MNHEY and CDR2 SVGAGI were looked up in the germline V gene. The cysteine opens and the phenylalanine closes a CDR3 of 15 amino acids. The only DNA kept is the CDR3, 45 bases in frame from the first base. The source of this sequence is an elderly woman with acute or convalescent COVID-19. The source material was peripheral blood. Here the chain combines TRBV6-5 and TRBJ2-3, and perhaps TRBD2 as D gene, on 7 matching bases. The CDR3 protein is CASSYSGRGTDTQYF. The nucleotide sequence is given as TGTGCCAGCAGTTACTCGGGGAGGGGGACAGATACGCAGTATTTT.